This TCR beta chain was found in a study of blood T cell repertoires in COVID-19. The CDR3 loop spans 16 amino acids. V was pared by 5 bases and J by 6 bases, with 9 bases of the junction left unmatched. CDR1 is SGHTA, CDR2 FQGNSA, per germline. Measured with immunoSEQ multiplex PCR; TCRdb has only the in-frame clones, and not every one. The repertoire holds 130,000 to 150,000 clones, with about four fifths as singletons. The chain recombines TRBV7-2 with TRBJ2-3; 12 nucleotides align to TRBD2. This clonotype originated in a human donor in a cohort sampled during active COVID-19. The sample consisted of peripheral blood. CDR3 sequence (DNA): TGTGCCAGCAGCCTTACTAGCGGGGGGACAGAGGATACGCAGTATTTT. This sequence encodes CASSLTSGGTEDTQYF.